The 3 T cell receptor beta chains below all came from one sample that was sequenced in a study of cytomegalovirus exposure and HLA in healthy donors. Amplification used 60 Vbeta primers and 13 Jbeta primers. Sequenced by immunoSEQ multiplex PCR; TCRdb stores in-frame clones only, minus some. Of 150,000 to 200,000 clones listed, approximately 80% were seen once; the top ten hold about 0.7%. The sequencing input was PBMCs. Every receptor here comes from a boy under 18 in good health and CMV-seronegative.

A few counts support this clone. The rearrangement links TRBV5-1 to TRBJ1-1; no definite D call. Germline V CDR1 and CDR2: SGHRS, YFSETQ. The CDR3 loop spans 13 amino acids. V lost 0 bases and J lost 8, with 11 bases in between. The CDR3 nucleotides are TGCGCCAGCAGCTTGGGGGGTTGGGAGGAAGCTTTCTTT. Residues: CASSLGGWEEAFF.

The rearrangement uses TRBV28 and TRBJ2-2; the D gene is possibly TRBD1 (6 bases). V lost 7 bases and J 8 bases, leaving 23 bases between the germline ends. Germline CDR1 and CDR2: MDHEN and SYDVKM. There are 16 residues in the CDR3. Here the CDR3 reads CASTLGWGRAGGELFF. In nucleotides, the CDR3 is TGTGCCAGCACCCTGGGATGGGGGCGAGCCGGTGGGGAGCTGTTTTTT. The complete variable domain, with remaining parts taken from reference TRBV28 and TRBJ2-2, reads DVKVTQSSRYLVKRTGEKVFLECVQDMDHENMFWYRQDPGLGLRLIYFSYDVKMKEKGDIPEGYSVSREKKERFSLILESASTNQTSMYLCASTLGWGRAGGELFFGEGSRLTVL.

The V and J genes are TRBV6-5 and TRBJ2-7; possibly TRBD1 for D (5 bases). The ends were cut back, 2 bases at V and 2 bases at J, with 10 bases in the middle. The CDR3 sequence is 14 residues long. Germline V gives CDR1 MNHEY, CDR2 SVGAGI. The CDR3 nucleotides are TGTGCCAGCAGTTACAAGACAGAAGCCTACGAGCAGTACTTC. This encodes CASSYKTEAYEQYF.